The entry below describes one T cell receptor (beta chain). Its antigen is currently unknown. The source of the sample is a study of T-cell reconstitution after alpha-beta-depleted transplantation in children. The CDR3 spans 15 residues. V lost 4 bases and J lost 0, with 12 bases in between. Looked up from germline, CDR1 is SGHRS and CDR2 is YFSETQ. Overall study results and limits: The main origin of T-cell counts and diversity one year after transplant was newly produced T cells. Several hundred graft clones that had expanded were reportedly the source of alpha-beta T cells about two months after transplant. TCRbeta diversity was high at day 60 in some patients (a result of surviving recipient T cells and thymic progenitors).

Unique molecular identifiers were incorporated into the prepared TCRbeta library. TCRdb reanalysed the PCR reads using MiXCR and keeps one entry per CDR3 protein. The sample lists 500,000 to 600,000 distinct CDR3 sequences; 25% to 30% were seen once. The chain uses TRBV5-1 and TRBJ2-3, with D perhaps assigned TRBD1 or TRBD2 (5 bases each). The clonotype comes from a boy younger than two with Wiskott-Aldrich syndrome, due to receive a stem cell transplant. The specimen comprised PBMCs, sampled before TCRalphabeta/CD19-depleted stem cell transplant. The chain's CDR3 is CASSSRDPSTDTQYF. In nucleotides, the CDR3 is TGCGCCAGCAGCAGCCGGGACCCGAGCACAGATACGCAGTATTTT.